These 29 T cell receptor beta chains came from one sample sequenced in a study of blood T cell repertoires in COVID-19. The assay was immunoSEQ multiplex PCR, and TCRdb's table has in-frame clones only and misses some. The sample contains roughly 250,000 clones, approximately 78% of which appear only once. Sequencing was performed on peripheral blood. Receptors were obtained from an older woman with active or convalescent COVID-19.

The chain uses TRBV4-3 and TRBJ1-4; 7 bases map to TRBD1. This CDR3 is 16 amino acids long. CDR1 LGHNA and CDR2 YSLEER come from the germline V gene. Trimming removed 3 bases from V and 10 bases from J; junction bases left unmatched: 14. CDR3 loop: CASSQQKGAAVGKLFF. Here the CDR3 DNA reads TGCGCCAGCAGCCAGCAAAAGGGGGCGGCTGTCGGAAAACTGTTTTTT.

The V call is TRBV6-4, the J call TRBJ1-2; possibly TRBD1 for D (6 bases). The germline gives CDR1 MRHNA, CDR2 SNTAGT. CDR3 size: 16 residues. Trimming pared 3 bases from V and 2 bases from J, leaving 16 bases between. The CDR3, as DNA: TGTGCCAGCAGTGAGCTACCGGGACAAGTAAACTATGGCTACACCTTC. Protein product: CASSELPGQVNYGYTF.

This clone was recorded only once. The chain carries TRBV5-5 and TRBJ2-7; D is unclear. Looked up from germline, CDR1 is SGHKS and CDR2 is YYEKEE (reference sequence). This CDR3 region has 12 residues. V was pared by 4 bases and J by 2 bases, with 7 bases between. The CDR3 region is CASSPGTYEQYF. The CDR3 DNA reads TGTGCCAGCAGCCCAGGTACCTACGAGCAGTACTTC.

The chain combines TRBV21-1 with TRBJ2-4; the table's TRBD2 call for D was not verified on the DNA. TRBV21-1 is tagged as a pseudogene. This CDR3 is 12 amino acids long. The CDR3 nucleotides are TGTGCCAGCAGCACGACCCCGGGTGCTCAGTACTTC. Protein sequence: CASSTTPGAQYF.

The chain is built from TRBV29-1 and TRBJ1-2; TRBD1 agrees at 8 bases. Germline CDR1 SQVTM, CDR2 ANQGSEA. The CDR3 is made up of 12 amino acids. The ends lost 7 bases at V and 3 bases at J; junction bases unmatched: 4. This chain's CDR3 is CSGSTGDYGYTF. The CDR3 DNA reads as TGCAGCGGATCGACAGGGGACTATGGCTACACCTTC.

The V and J genes are TRBV7-6 and TRBJ1-5, with a tentative D call TRBD1 (5 bases). Germline V gene data show CDR1 as SGHVS and CDR2 as FNYEAQ. This CDR3 is built from 13 residues. Trimming took 5 bases from V and 5 from J, leaving 10 bases between them. The chain's CDR3 is CASSPGLYQPQHF. The CDR3 DNA reads as TGTGCCAGCAGCCCGGGACTGTATCAGCCCCAGCATTTT.

This chain connects TRBV2 to TRBJ2-5; D not resolved. Germline values: CDR1 SNHLY, CDR2 FYNNEI. The CDR3 loop spans 17 amino acids. The V end was cut by 7 bases, the J end by 0 bases, with 21 bases between. CDR3 residues: CASIGPGNRIYQETQYF. As DNA, the CDR3 is TGTGCCAGCATTGGCCCAGGTAACCGGATCTACCAAGAGACCCAGTACTTC.

The chain is built from TRBV7-8 and TRBJ1-3; D uncertain. Trimming took off 7 bases at V and 1 base at J, with 8 bases between the two ends. Germline lookup yields CDR1 SGHVS and CDR2 FQNEAQ. The length of the CDR3 is 13 residues. CDR3 in DNA: TGTGCCAGCACCAGAGGGTCTGGAAACACCATATATTTT. It specifies CASTRGSGNTIYF.

This clone was observed a few times. The chain joins TRBV4-2 to TRBJ1-2; perhaps TRBD1 as D (5 bases). Germline V lookup: CDR1 LGHNA, CDR2 YNFKEQ. The ends were cut back, 0 bases at V and 4 bases at J, with 12 bases in the middle. The CDR3 covers 15 residues. CDR3 nucleotides: TGTGCCAGCAGCCAAGAAGGGGAGGGAAGCTATGGCTACACCTTC. Translating gives CASSQEGEGSYGYTF.

In nucleotides, the CDR3 is TGTGCCAGCAGGGTCCAGGGGGGAATCCAGTATGGCTACACCTTC. This gives the protein CASRVQGGIQYGYTF. V gene TRBV6-5 combines with J gene TRBJ1-2; TRBD1 agrees at 7 bases. The CDR3 has 15 amino acids. CDR1 is MNHEY, CDR2 SVGAGI, per germline. V was clipped by 6 bases and J by 5 bases; unmatched bases: 12.

This chain links TRBV10-3 with TRBJ2-3; D is unclear. Trimming removed 0 bases at V and 2 bases at J, with 6 bases between. The CDR3 spans 14 residues. Germline assignment: CDR1 ENHRY and CDR2 SYGVKD. CDR3 sequence: CAISESRITDTQYF. CDR3 nucleotides: TGTGCCATCAGTGAGTCGAGAATCACAGATACGCAGTATTTT.

This chain connects TRBV5-1 to TRBJ1-1, with D uncertain. Germline CDR1 SGHRS, CDR2 YFSETQ. This CDR3 has 13 amino acids. V shed 4 bases and J shed 3 bases, with 10 bases lying between them. The CDR3 region is CASSLQADTEAFF. The CDR3 nucleotides are TGCGCCAGCAGCCTTCAAGCGGACACTGAAGCTTTCTTT.

This chain uses TRBV7-2 with TRBJ2-7, with D tentatively TRBD1 (5 bases). Germline CDR1 is SGHTA and CDR2 is FQGNSA. CDR3 length: 14 amino acids. Trimming pared 5 bases from V and 5 bases from J, leaving 16 bases between. CDR3 nucleotide sequence: TGTGCCAGCAGCAGTACAGGAGCCAGAGACGAGCAGTACTTC. This translates into CASSSTGARDEQYF.

The gene calls are TRBV7-9 and TRBJ1-2; no definite D call. This CDR3 has 16 amino acids. Germline lookup yields CDR1 SEHNR and CDR2 FQNEAQ (reference sequence). Trimming pared 1 base from V and 4 bases from J, leaving 16 bases between. The CDR3 bases are TGTGCCAGCAGCTTAGGTCTGGCACAGTCGATCTATGGCTACACCTTC. Its translation: CASSLGLAQSIYGYTF.

CDR3 loop: CASSLAGGPEQFF. The CDR3 DNA follows: TGTGCCAGCAGCTTAGCGGGAGGTCCTGAGCAGTTCTTC. V and J are TRBV7-2 and TRBJ2-1; the D gene is possibly TRBD2 (6 bases). V gave up 0 bases and J gave up 9 bases, with 9 bases separating them. CDR1 is SGHTA and CDR2 is FQGNSA in the germline V gene. The CDR3 has 13 residues.

The CDR3, as DNA: TGTGCCAGCAGCTTCCGGTACAATGAGCAGTTCTTC. The encoded protein is CASSFRYNEQFF. The rearrangement uses TRBV11-3 and TRBJ2-1, with no clear D. V was shortened by 3 bases and J by 4 bases, with 4 bases between the two germline ends. There are 12 residues in the CDR3. Germline CDR1 reads SGHNT; CDR2 reads YENEEA.

V gene TRBV4-3 combines with J gene TRBJ2-3; perhaps TRBD2 as D (6 bases). CDR3 length: 15 amino acids. The ends were cut back, 2 bases at V and 0 bases at J, with 9 bases in the middle. The germline gives CDR1 LGHNA, CDR2 YSLEER. CDR3 in DNA: TGCGCCAGCAGCCAAAGGGACTCTAGCACAGATACGCAGTATTTT. Translated, it gives CASSQRDSSTDTQYF.

This clone was detected once. This chain uses TRBV13 with TRBJ1-1; D remains ambiguous. CDR3 length equals 14 residues. Germline CDR1 and CDR2: PRHDT and FYEKMQ (reference sequence). Trimming stripped 0 bases from V and 1 base from J, with 6 bases between. The DNA for the CDR3 is TGTGCCAGCAGCTTAGGGCACACGAACACTGAAGCTTTCTTT. It specifies CASSLGHTNTEAFF.

The chain couples TRBV6-6 to TRBJ2-1, with TRBD2 matching 9 bases. The V gene end was trimmed by 6 bases and the J gene end by 2 bases; junction bases not matched to a gene: 5. The CDR3 contains 15 residues. Germline lookup yields CDR1 MNHNY and CDR2 SVGAGI (reference sequence). The CDR3 region has the DNA TGTGCCAGCAGCCGCGGGGGGGCCGCCTACAATGAGCAGTTCTTC. Protein sequence: CASSRGGAAYNEQFF.

This chain links TRBV7-6 with TRBJ1-4; 8 positions agree with TRBD1. The CDR3 sequence is 14 residues long. CDR1 is SGHVS and CDR2 is FNYEAQ in the germline V gene. The junction had 6 bases not matched to a gene; V was cut back by 4 bases and J by 8 bases. The CDR3 bases are TGTGCCAGCAGCTGGACAGGGCAAGACGAAAAACTGTTTTTT. Translated, it gives CASSWTGQDEKLFF.

This clone has more than one count but fewer than ten. The J gene is TRBJ2-7, the V gene TRBV19; TRBD2 matches 10 bases. Trimming took 11 bases from V and 2 from J; bases not matched to a gene: 9. This CDR3 region has 14 residues. From germline, CDR1 is LNHDA and CDR2 SQIVND (reference sequence). The CDR3 loop reads CACSGGVGTYEQYF. Here the CDR3 DNA reads TGTGCCTGCAGCGGGGGGGTTGGGACCTACGAGCAGTACTTC.

The rearrangement links TRBV7-6 to TRBJ2-2; D unclear. Trimming stripped 3 bases from V and 0 bases from J, with 8 bases between. CDR1 is SGHVS, CDR2 FNYEAQ, per germline. CDR3 length equals 15 residues. The CDR3 reads CASSLLQTNTGELFF. The CDR3 bases are TGTGCCAGCAGCTTGCTACAGACGAACACCGGGGAGCTGTTTTTT.

The J gene is TRBJ2-1, the V gene TRBV4-1, with TRBD2 matching over 7 bases. Trimming cost V 2 bases and J 1 base; bases outside gene matches: 8. From germline, CDR1 is MGHRA and CDR2 YSYEKL. The CDR3 is 17 residues long. CDR3 in amino acids: CASSQSPSGGSYNEQFF. The CDR3 region has the DNA TGCGCCAGCAGCCAATCTCCTAGCGGAGGTTCCTACAATGAGCAGTTCTTC.

This sequence joins TRBV19 and TRBJ1-5; maybe TRBD1 (6 bases). This CDR3 has 15 amino acids. Trimming took 6 bases from V and 7 from J, leaving 19 bases between them. Germline V gives CDR1 LNHDA, CDR2 SQIVND (reference sequence). CDR3 bases: TGTGCCAGTAGCGTACAGGGTTCTGTCTACCAGCCCCAGCATTTT. Translating gives CASSVQGSVYQPQHF.

V is TRBV19 and J is TRBJ2-4; 7 bases are a match to TRBD1. With 1 base clipped from V and 1 base from J, the junction kept 4 bases outside the gene matches. The CDR3 loop spans 16 amino acids. CDR1 is LNHDA, CDR2 SQIVND, per germline (reference sequence). Written as DNA, the CDR3 is TGTGCCAGTAGTATAGGGACAGGTGAGGCCAAAAACATTCAGTACTTC. It codes for CASSIGTGEAKNIQYF.

The chain couples TRBV7-2 to TRBJ2-6, with D perhaps matching TRBD1 (6 bases). The CDR3 extends over 17 amino acids. Trimming left V 4 bases short and J 2 bases short, with 15 bases between. Germline CDR1 is SGHTA and CDR2 is FQGNSA. The CDR3 here is CASSSLLQGAGANVLTF. CDR3 DNA: TGTGCCAGCAGCTCACTACTACAGGGTGCTGGGGCCAACGTCCTGACTTTC.

The V call is TRBV12-3 or TRBV12-4, the J call TRBJ2-3, with unresolved D. V was cut by 5 bases and J by 11 bases, with 14 bases left in between. The CDR3 totals 12 residues. The CDR3 protein is CASSPSSIGQYF. CDR3 bases: TGTGCCAGCAGTCCGAGCTCTATCGGGCAGTATTTT.

The chain carries TRBV4-2 and TRBJ2-7, with TRBD2 as a possible D gene (6 bases). CDR1 is LGHNA, CDR2 YNFKEQ, per germline. Trimming removed 0 bases from V and 0 bases from J, with 15 bases in between. The CDR3 totals 17 residues. The CDR3 coding sequence is TGTGCCAGCAGCCAAGAACGGAAGGCGGGGAGCTCCTACGAGCAGTACTTC. This gives the protein CASSQERKAGSSYEQYF.

The rearrangement joins TRBV11-2 to TRBJ2-1, with 9 bases fitting TRBD2. From germline, CDR1 is SGHAT and CDR2 FQNNGV. The CDR3 runs 16 residues. The J segment lost 6 bases and the V segment lost 1 base, leaving 7 bases of the junction unmatched. CDR3 sequence: CASSLGPGGGANEQFF. CDR3 DNA sequence: TGTGCCAGCAGCTTAGGTCCCGGCGGGGGGGCCAATGAGCAGTTCTTC.